This is a list of T cell receptor beta chains from one sample in a study of blood T cell repertoires in COVID-19. Sequencing was performed with immunoSEQ multiplex PCR; in TCRdb, only in-frame clones are kept and a portion is missing. The repertoire consists of more than 90,000 clones, with roughly 80% occurring once and the leading ten covering 2% to 3%. Material for sequencing was peripheral blood. The receptors derive from a man aged 45 to 65 with acute or convalescent COVID-19. Both conserved end residues are part of each CDR3. Each record gives: clone size, J gene, V gene, CDR3 protein. The size of a clone is reported for some rows only, either as once, few or many, or as a class for expanded clones.

clone size: NA; J gene: TRBJ1-3; V gene: TRBV6-5; CDR3 protein: CASRSISGFENTIYF
clone size: NA; J gene: TRBJ2-2; V gene: TRBV3-1/TRBV3-2; CDR3 protein: CASSQRVLSTGELFF
clone size: NA; J gene: TRBJ1-1; V gene: TRBV4-1; CDR3 protein: CASSLTGDTEAFF
clone size: few; J gene: TRBJ2-7; V gene: TRBV27; CDR3 protein: CASSRVAGEREQYF
clone size: few; J gene: TRBJ2-7; V gene: TRBV7-2; CDR3 protein: CASSSGLGYYEQYF
clone size: few; J gene: TRBJ1-1; V gene: TRBV10-3; CDR3 protein: CAIRTVPNTEAFF
clone size: NA; J gene: TRBJ1-1; V gene: TRBV27; CDR3 protein: CASSLAGSGNTEAFF
clone size: NA; J gene: TRBJ1-2; V gene: TRBV6-5; CDR3 protein: CASSYRHRNYGYTF
clone size: NA; J gene: TRBJ2-7; V gene: TRBV6-5; CDR3 protein: CASSYPSGYTYEQYF
clone size: once; J gene: TRBJ1-1; V gene: TRBV7-9; CDR3 protein: CASSEPGHAAFF
clone size: NA; J gene: TRBJ1-2; V gene: TRBV28; CDR3 protein: CASRIQGRNYGYTF
clone size: NA; J gene: TRBJ1-3; V gene: TRBV5-1; CDR3 protein: CASSTGTGVTGNTIYF
clone size: NA; J gene: TRBJ2-5; V gene: TRBV2; CDR3 protein: CASRGTSAQETQYF
clone size: many; J gene: TRBJ1-1; V gene: TRBV5-1; CDR3 protein: CASSFQGAGTEAFF
clone size: few; J gene: TRBJ1-1; V gene: TRBV6-5; CDR3 protein: CASGRGHEATEAFF
clone size: NA; J gene: TRBJ2-7; V gene: TRBV7-6; CDR3 protein: CASSSQRGPHEQYF
clone size: NA; J gene: TRBJ2-3; V gene: TRBV2; CDR3 protein: CASNMEGSTDTQYF
clone size: once; J gene: TRBJ1-5; V gene: TRBV2; CDR3 protein: CASAFRGGNQPQHF
clone size: many; J gene: TRBJ2-7; V gene: TRBV5-8; CDR3 protein: CASSRDRGYEQYF
clone size: NA; J gene: TRBJ1-5; V gene: TRBV2; CDR3 protein: CASTTTGYSNQPQHF
clone size: once; J gene: TRBJ2-2; V gene: TRBV6-4; CDR3 protein: CASSGTGDTGELFF
clone size: NA; J gene: TRBJ2-7; V gene: TRBV13; CDR3 protein: CASSFGVSYEQYF
clone size: NA; J gene: TRBJ2-1; V gene: TRBV11-3; CDR3 protein: CASSLATYNEQFF
clone size: few; J gene: TRBJ2-5; V gene: TRBV11-2; CDR3 protein: CASSQGFETQYF
clone size: NA; J gene: TRBJ2-7; V gene: TRBV7-2; CDR3 protein: CASSLRTDYEQYF
clone size: NA; J gene: TRBJ2-7; V gene: TRBV29-1; CDR3 protein: CSVGGGSGSRDEQYF
clone size: NA; J gene: TRBJ1-2; V gene: TRBV7-9; CDR3 protein: CASSPQDSGYTF
clone size: NA; J gene: TRBJ2-3; V gene: TRBV24-1; CDR3 protein: CATSDGTDTQYF
clone size: NA; J gene: TRBJ1-2; V gene: TRBV24-1; CDR3 protein: CATSPGSYGYTF
clone size: NA; J gene: TRBJ2-1; V gene: TRBV2; CDR3 protein: CATLRDRGRSEQFF
clone size: NA; J gene: TRBJ1-5; V gene: TRBV12-3/TRBV12-4; CDR3 protein: CASSFAAYQPQHF
clone size: NA; J gene: TRBJ1-6; V gene: TRBV28; CDR3 protein: CASSADRSSYNSPLHF
clone size: NA; J gene: TRBJ2-7; V gene: TRBV27; CDR3 protein: CASSPSTGTVSYEQYF
clone size: NA; J gene: TRBJ2-7; V gene: TRBV3-1/TRBV3-2; CDR3 protein: CASSQERGAHDEQYF
clone size: NA; J gene: TRBJ1-5; V gene: TRBV30; CDR3 protein: CAWSVGDRVYQPQHF
clone size: NA; J gene: TRBJ2-7; V gene: TRBV18; CDR3 protein: CASSPPAGAWGEQYF
clone size: NA; J gene: TRBJ2-7; V gene: TRBV11-2; CDR3 protein: CASSLPDRGSYEQYF
clone size: NA; J gene: TRBJ2-7; V gene: TRBV7-8; CDR3 protein: CASSLRTGASYEQYF
clone size: NA; J gene: TRBJ2-1; V gene: TRBV10-3; CDR3 protein: CATSPRAGDDEQFF
clone size: NA; J gene: TRBJ2-5; V gene: TRBV28; CDR3 protein: CASRGDRGGQETQYF
clone size: NA; J gene: TRBJ2-7; V gene: TRBV27; CDR3 protein: CASSSGQPYEQYF
clone size: NA; J gene: TRBJ2-1; V gene: TRBV14; CDR3 protein: CASSQDNRREVSWEQFF
clone size: once; J gene: TRBJ2-1; V gene: TRBV30; CDR3 protein: CAWGQGEGIF
clone size: NA; J gene: TRBJ2-3; V gene: TRBV6-1; CDR3 protein: CASSEDRGSTDTQYF
clone size: many; J gene: TRBJ2-7; V gene: TRBV7-3; CDR3 protein: CASSSGQLNEQYF
clone size: NA; J gene: TRBJ2-3; V gene: TRBV28; CDR3 protein: CASSLVGTGGDTQYF
clone size: NA; J gene: TRBJ2-2; V gene: TRBV5-1; CDR3 protein: CASSFPPGTGPPYTGELFF
clone size: NA; J gene: TRBJ2-3; V gene: TRBV19; CDR3 protein: CASTDRPSVADTQYF
clone size: NA; J gene: TRBJ2-5; V gene: TRBV2; CDR3 protein: CARGTRRETQYF
clone size: NA; J gene: TRBJ1-4; V gene: TRBV10-3; CDR3 protein: CAISSGQGDEKLFF
clone size: NA; J gene: TRBJ2-5; V gene: TRBV6-6; CDR3 protein: CAGSGSGETQYF
clone size: NA; J gene: TRBJ1-3; V gene: TRBV6-6; CDR3 protein: CASIPDRGSSGNTIYF
clone size: NA; J gene: TRBJ2-3; V gene: TRBV11-3; CDR3 protein: CASSLVSGGTDTQYF
clone size: NA; J gene: TRBJ2-5; V gene: TRBV20-1; CDR3 protein: CSASRLGGMQYF
clone size: NA; J gene: TRBJ1-5; V gene: TRBV9; CDR3 protein: CASSDGTGGQPQHF
clone size: NA; J gene: TRBJ2-1; V gene: TRBV4-1; CDR3 protein: CASSRASGSFYNEQFF
clone size: NA; J gene: TRBJ2-3; V gene: TRBV5-4; CDR3 protein: CASSPGWDTQYF
clone size: once; J gene: TRBJ1-3; V gene: TRBV6-5; CDR3 protein: CATNEGSPSGNTIYF
clone size: NA; J gene: TRBJ1-1; V gene: TRBV7-8; CDR3 protein: CASSSRPQGMNTEAFF
clone size: NA; J gene: TRBJ1-1; V gene: TRBV27; CDR3 protein: CASTRGWPVTEAFF